The source of this T cell receptor (beta chain) is a study of T cells in Graves' hyperthyroidism and ophthalmopathy. Notes on the study in general: Most clonotypes expanded in thyroid above 0.001 were likewise present in blood. With a median lead of roughly 6.8 months before onset, the model predicted ophthalmopathy. Through a model of 13 V-J features, ophthalmopathy was separated from stable hyperthyroidism.

Concerning this clonotype: Its antigen is as yet unknown. With a much larger clone just one base away, this may be a read error.

Stable Graves' hyperthyroidism denoted no ophthalmopathy progression over 18 months. Amplification of TCR beta CDR3 regions was performed using RNA transcripts as template. An initial round of RT-PCR targeting the TCR CDR3 relied on the HTBI primer set. Each CDR3 protein gets one entry after TCRdb re-called the multiplex PCR reads with MiXCR. The data hold about 560,000 distinct CDR3 sequences, with less than 20% observed a single time. The sequence came from a woman between 25 and 40 years old with Graves' hyperthyroidism. The sample comprised blood.

DNA of the CDR3: TGTGCCAGCATCTACGGTACTCCTAACAATGAGCAGTTCTTC. Its protein product is CASIYGTPNNEQFF. The rearrangement links TRBV27 to TRBJ2-1; D remains ambiguous. Germline CDR1 is MNHEY and CDR2 is SMNVEV (reference sequence). Trimming removed 7 bases from V and 5 bases from J, with 15 bases in between. The CDR3 contains 14 residues.